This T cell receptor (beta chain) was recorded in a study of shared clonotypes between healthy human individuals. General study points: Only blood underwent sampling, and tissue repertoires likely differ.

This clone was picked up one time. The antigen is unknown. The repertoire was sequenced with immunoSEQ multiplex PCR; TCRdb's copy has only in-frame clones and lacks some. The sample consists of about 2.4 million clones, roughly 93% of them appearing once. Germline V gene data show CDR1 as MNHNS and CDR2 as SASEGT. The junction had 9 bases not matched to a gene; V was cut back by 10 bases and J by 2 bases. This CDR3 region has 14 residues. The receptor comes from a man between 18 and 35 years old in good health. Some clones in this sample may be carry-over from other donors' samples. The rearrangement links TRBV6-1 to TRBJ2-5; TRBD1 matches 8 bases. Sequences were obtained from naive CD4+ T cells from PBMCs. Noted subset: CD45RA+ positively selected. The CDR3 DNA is TGTGCCACCTATGGGACAGGTGGTCAAGAGACCCAGTACTTC. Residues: CATYGTGGQETQYF.